The clone carrying this TCR beta chain was detected only a few times. TCRdb independently ran MiXCR on the RT-PCR reads; one entry per CDR3 protein. The table shows about 700,000 distinct CDR3 sequences, with approximately 15% occurring only once. V was clipped by 1 base and J by 1 base; unmatched bases: 8. This CDR3 contains 17 residues. Per the germline V gene, CDR1 is SGHDT and CDR2 is YYEEEE. The sequencing sample was made of memory CD4+ T cells from blood. This chain connects TRBV5-6 to TRBJ2-3; 8 bases fit TRBD1. The source is a female donor in good health, serving as a healthy control. CDR3 in DNA: TGTGCCAGCAGCTTGTGCACAGGGGGTTTCTGCACAGATACGCAGTATTTT. Translation: CASSLCTGGFCTDTQYF.